This T cell receptor (beta chain) stems from a study of tumor-infiltrating lymphocytes in oesophageal squamous cell carcinoma. This clonotype is medium-sized in the sample. MiXCR was run by TCRdb on the PCR reads, yielding one entry per CDR3 protein. The table includes approximately 17,000 distinct CDR3 sequences, less than 55% detected once. The receptor comes from a female donor with esophageal squamous cell carcinoma. The specimen sequenced was blood.

CDR3 in DNA: TGTGCCAGCAGCTTAAGGTGGAGGTCCAGGGGCGATGGCTACACCTTC. Its protein product is CASSLRWRSRGDGYTF. The chain joins TRBV7-3 to TRBJ1-2; TRBD1 might be the D (6 bases). The CDR3 contains 16 residues. Deletions cut 1 base from V and 6 bases from J, with 18 bases between. Germline loops: CDR1 SGHTA, CDR2 FQGTGA.